The sequence of this T cell receptor (beta chain) was determined in a study of cytomegalovirus exposure and HLA in healthy donors. Of note for this clone: The antigen remains unidentified.

Points from the study as a whole: Associated with cytomegalovirus, according to the listing, were some 180 TCR beta chains.

PCR amplification relied on 60 Vbeta primers (plus 13 Jbeta primers). Produced via immunoSEQ multiplex PCR; TCRdb's table is partial and in-frame only. The sample shows roughly 200,000 clones, over 60% of them seen only once. Germline assignment: CDR1 SQVTM and CDR2 ANQGSEA. This CDR3 contains 11 residues. Sequenced sample: PBMCs. This receptor was taken from a man aged 35-49 years in good health and CMV-seronegative. The rearrangement joins TRBV29-1 to TRBJ2-5; no reliable D call. The J call may be faulty, since TRBJ2-7 better matches the DNA end. The chain's CDR3 is CSVGFAYEQYF. CDR3 nucleotide sequence: TGCAGCGTTGGTTTTGCCTACGAGCAGTACTTC.